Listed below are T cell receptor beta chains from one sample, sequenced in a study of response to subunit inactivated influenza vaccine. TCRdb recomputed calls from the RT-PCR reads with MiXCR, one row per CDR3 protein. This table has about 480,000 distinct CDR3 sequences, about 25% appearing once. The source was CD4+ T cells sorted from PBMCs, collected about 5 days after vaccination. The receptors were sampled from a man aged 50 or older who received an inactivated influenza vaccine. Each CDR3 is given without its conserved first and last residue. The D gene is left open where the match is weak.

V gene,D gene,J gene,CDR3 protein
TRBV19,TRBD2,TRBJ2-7,ASSRASGSYEQY
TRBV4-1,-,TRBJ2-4,ASSPANTGPKNIQY
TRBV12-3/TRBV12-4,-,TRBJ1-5,ASSFAGIYQPQH
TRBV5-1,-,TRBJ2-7,ASSLALTGSSHEQY
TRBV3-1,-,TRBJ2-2,ASSSDGGELF
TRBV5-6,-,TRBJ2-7,ASSLRRAERHEQY
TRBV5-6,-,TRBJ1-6,ASRDTQRRDSPLH
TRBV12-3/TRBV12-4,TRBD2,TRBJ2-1,ASTLAGANEQF
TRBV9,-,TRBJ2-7,ASSVGASDTYEQY
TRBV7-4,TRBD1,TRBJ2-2,ASWAGTVNTGELF
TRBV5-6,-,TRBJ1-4,ASSLGGGPNEKLF
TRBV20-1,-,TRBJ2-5,SARDLKGGTQETQY
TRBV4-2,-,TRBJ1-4,ASSRDTGLGNEKLF
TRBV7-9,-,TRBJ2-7,ASSLVSREQY
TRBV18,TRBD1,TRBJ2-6,ASSPRTGVGNSGANVLT
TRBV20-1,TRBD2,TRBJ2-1,SARDPSGGRSYNEQF
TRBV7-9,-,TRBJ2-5,ASSLMGVDQETQY
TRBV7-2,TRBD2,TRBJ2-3,ASSLIAGVSDTQY
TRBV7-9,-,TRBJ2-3,ASSLARTGTDTQY
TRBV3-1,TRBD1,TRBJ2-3,ASSQEGTGGSTQY
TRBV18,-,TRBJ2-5,ASSPSVGSSQY
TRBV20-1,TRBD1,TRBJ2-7,SARDGTGASEQY
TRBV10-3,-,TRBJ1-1,ATNGGNTEAF
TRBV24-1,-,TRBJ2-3,ATSDLERRTEY
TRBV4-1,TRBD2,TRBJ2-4,ASSHSGLAAPGAKNIQY
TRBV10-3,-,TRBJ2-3,AMKQGTRDSAQY
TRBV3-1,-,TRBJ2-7,ASSQGYEQY
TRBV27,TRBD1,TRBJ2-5,ASSLSTGPLETQY
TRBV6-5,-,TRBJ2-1,ASSSSAGPKYNEQF
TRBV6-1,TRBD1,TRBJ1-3,ASIRTGGEFAGNTIY
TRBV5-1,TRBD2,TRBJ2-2,ASRSSAGVNGELF
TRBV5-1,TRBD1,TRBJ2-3,ASSGGQGAMGDTQY
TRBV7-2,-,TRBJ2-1,ASSLEVRKEQF
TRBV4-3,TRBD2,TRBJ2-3,ASSPKTGLVRGDTQY
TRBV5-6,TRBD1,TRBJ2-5,ASSYPGGKETQY
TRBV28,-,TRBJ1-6,ASRRQDYNSPLH
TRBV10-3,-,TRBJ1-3,AIRREGLGNTIY
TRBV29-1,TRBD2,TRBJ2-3,SVDEIGSGRGTDTQY
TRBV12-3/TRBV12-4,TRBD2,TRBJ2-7,ASSSGSLREQY
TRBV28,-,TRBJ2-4,ASSLSVYLAKNIQY
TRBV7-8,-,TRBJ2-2,ASSPVFGELF